This T cell receptor (beta chain) was captured in a study of blood T cell repertoires in COVID-19 (dated by TCRdb to about 2020). In the study overall: Samples from collaborators originated in the United States, Italy and Spain and spanned both the acute and convalescent phases of COVID-19. The prospective study material was composed of cDNA or gDNA derived from T cells, B-cell-depleted T cells, or PBMCs. The dataset comprised deeply sampled blood TCRbeta repertoires from subjects exposed to, actively infected with, or recovered from COVID-19. The repertoires were released in a freely available public database intended as a resource for research on the immune response to SARS-CoV-2. Samples came from the ongoing ImmuneRACE study (first 160 participants) plus 1,254 subjects from 6 global collaborators. A de-identified subject ID, COVID-19 status, age in years and sex were almost always included in the sample metadata. Where available, HLA class I and class II types were taken from metadata supplied by the sample provider and were not determined by assay-based typing.

General conclusions and limits of the study: Clinical and demographic metadata were provided uncurated, with the amount varying by source and participant.

A remark on this clone: Its specific antigen is unknown. No per-base quality is available; no much larger clone lies one base away.

Participants in the prospective study were enrolled through a virtual design, were aged about 18 to 90 years, and lived in 20 to 30 United States geographic areas. In the prospective study, participants were assigned to cohorts based on the clinical history participants reported in a screening survey and a study questionnaire. Recovered participants in ImmuneRACE Cohort 3 were defined by two consecutive negative NP/OP PCR tests, clearance by a healthcare professional, or resolution of symptoms. In the prospective study, whole blood, serum and a nasopharyngeal or oropharyngeal swab were collected from each participant by mobile phlebotomists. Participants in the prospective study had the option to provide additional blood draws and questionnaires over a 2-month period. Blood samples from the prospective study were shipped frozen or at room temperature prior to DNA extraction. TCRbeta CDR3 regions were amplified from genomic DNA by means of the immunoSEQ Assay, a bias-controlled multiplex PCR. As for how the authors treated the data: The number of nucleated cells in each sample was estimated from the amplification of reference gene primers within the assay. Sequence reads were collapsed and filtered to measure the absolute abundance of every unique TCRbeta CDR3 rearrangement. For each sample, productive Simpson clonality was calculated as the square root of Simpson's diversity index across productive rearrangements. The table comes from immuneACCESS by way of TCRdb, which keeps in-frame sequences with V and J called. Part of the clones is missing from these tables; in studies checked, under half for an unresolved V gene and the rest for unknown reasons. That table furnishes V, J and clone size, whereas the DNA furnished D and trimming. The sample yields approximately 170,000 clones; around four fifths were counted once. The ten largest clones take up roughly 8% of the sample.

The sequencing input was PBMCs or T cells enriched from blood (not recorded which). The receptor comes from a woman aged 45-60 years who had recovered from COVID-19.

The DNA reads TGCAGCGTTGAAGCGTCCAGGGGGCGACGGGAGACCCAGTACTTC. Protein translation: CSVEASRGRRETQYF. The V gene is TRBV29-1 and the J gene is TRBJ2-5, and TRBD1 matches 8 of the central bases. The CDR3 numbers 15 residues from cysteine through phenylalanine. Only CDR3 DNA remains: 45 bases, in frame from the first base. The germline V gene sets CDR1 to SQVTM and CDR2 to ANQGSEA. Ends trimmed: V by 1 base, J by 5 bases; bases unmatched to a gene: 9.